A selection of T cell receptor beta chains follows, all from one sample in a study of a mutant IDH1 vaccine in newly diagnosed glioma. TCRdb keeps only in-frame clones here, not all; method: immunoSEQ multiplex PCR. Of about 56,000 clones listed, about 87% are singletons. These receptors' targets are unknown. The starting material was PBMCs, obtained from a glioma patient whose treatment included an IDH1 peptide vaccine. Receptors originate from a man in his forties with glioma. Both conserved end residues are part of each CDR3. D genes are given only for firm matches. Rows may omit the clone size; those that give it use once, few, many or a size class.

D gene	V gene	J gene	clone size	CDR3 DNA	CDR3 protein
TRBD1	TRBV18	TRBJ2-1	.	TGTGCCAGCTCACCGCGTGGAGCAGGGGGCTGGAATGAGCAGTTCTTC	CASSPRGAGGWNEQFF
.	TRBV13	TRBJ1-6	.	TGTGCCAGCAGCTCGAGGGGGGGATCACCCCTCCACTTT	CASSSRGGSPLHF
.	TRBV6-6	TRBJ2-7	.	TGTGCCAGCAGTTTGGCGCCGTACGAGCAGTACTTC	CASSLAPYEQYF
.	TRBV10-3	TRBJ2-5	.	TGTGCCATCTTAAGTTGGGCAGGGCGGGCAGAGACCCAGTACTTC	CAILSWAGRAETQYF
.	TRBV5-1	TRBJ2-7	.	TGCGCCAGCAGCCCCTGGTCAGGGTCCGAACGACCCTACGAGCAGTACTTC	CASSPWSGSERPYEQYF
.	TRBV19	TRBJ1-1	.	TGTGCCAGTAGTATAGATCCGGGCACACCGGGGACTGAAGCTTTCTTT	CASSIDPGTPGTEAFF
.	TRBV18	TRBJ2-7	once	TGTGCCAGCTCGGAGAGCAGCTCCTACGAGCAGTACTTC	CASSESSSYEQYF
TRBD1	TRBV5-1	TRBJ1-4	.	TGCGCCAGCAGCCAGGACAGGGGCCGTGAAAAACTGTTTTTT	CASSQDRGREKLFF
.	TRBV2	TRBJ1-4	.	TGTGCCAGCAGTCTGGGGTTTGGCAGGCCATCGGGATATGAAAAACTGTTTTTT	CASSLGFGRPSGYEKLFF
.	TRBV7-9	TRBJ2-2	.	TGTGCCAGCAGCCTAGGGGGGACCGGGGAGCTGTTTTTT	CASSLGGTGELFF
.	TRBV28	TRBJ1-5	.	TGTGCCAGTTGGACCGTGGGTAGCAATCAGCCCCAGCATTTT	CASWTVGSNQPQHF
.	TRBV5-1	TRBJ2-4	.	TGCGCCAGCAGCTTGGGACCAGAAAACATTCAGTACTTC	CASSLGPENIQYF
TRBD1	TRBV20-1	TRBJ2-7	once	TGCAGTCCGGGACAGGGGGACGAGCAGTACTTC	CSPGQGDEQYF
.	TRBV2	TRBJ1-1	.	TGTGCCAGCAGTGGGGTCATAGGAGGGGCGGGAGCTTTCTTT	CASSGVIGGAGAFF
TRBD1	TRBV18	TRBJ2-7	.	TGTGCCAGCTCACCTCGAGTACCCGGGACAGGGATAGGGTACGAGCAGTACTTC	CASSPRVPGTGIGYEQYF
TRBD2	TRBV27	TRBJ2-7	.	TGTGCCAGCAGCCCCGGGGGGGATCATGGCCCCCACGAGCAGTACTTC	CASSPGGDHGPHEQYF
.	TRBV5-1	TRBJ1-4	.	TGCGCCAGCAAAAACGAGGTGGGGGGTGAAAAACTGTTTTTT	CASKNEVGGEKLFF
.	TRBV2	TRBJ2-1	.	TGTGCCAGCACCTCGATGGAGGGGGGTGAGCAGTTCTTC	CASTSMEGGEQFF
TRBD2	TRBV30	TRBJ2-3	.	TGTGCCTGGAGTGTACCCTGGGCTAGCGGGAGGGCAGATACGCAGTATTTT	CAWSVPWASGRADTQYF
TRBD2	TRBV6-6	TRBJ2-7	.	TGTGCCAGCAGTTACGCGGGACTAGCAGACGAGCAGTACTTC	CASSYAGLADEQYF
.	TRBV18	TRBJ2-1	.	TGTGCCAGCTCGGCCGACAGGAGCTCCTACAATGAGCAGTTCTTC	CASSADRSSYNEQFF
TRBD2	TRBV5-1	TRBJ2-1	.	TGCGCCAGCACGCTAGCGGGACTGAATGAGCAGTTCTTC	CASTLAGLNEQFF
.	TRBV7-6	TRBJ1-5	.	TGTGCCAGCAGCTGGACAGATAATCAGCCCCAGCATTTT	CASSWTDNQPQHF
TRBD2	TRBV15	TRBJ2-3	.	TGTGCCACCAGCAGAGATTTCAGCGGGAGAACAGATACGCAGTATTTT	CATSRDFSGRTDTQYF
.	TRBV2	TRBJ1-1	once	TGTGCCAGCAGCCCCTTCTATGAAGCTTTCTTT	CASSPFYEAFF
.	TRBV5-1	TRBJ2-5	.	TGCGCCAGCAGCTTCCAAGAGACCCAGTACTTC	CASSFQETQYF
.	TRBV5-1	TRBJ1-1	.	TGCGCCAGCAGCCCTATGGGGGGCGGTAACACTGAAGCTTTCTTT	CASSPMGGGNTEAFF
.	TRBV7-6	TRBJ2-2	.	.	CASSGSFGAGELFF
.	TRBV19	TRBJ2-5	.	TGTGCCAGTAGGGGGGACCCCGTTCGGACCCAGTACTTC	CASRGDPVRTQYF
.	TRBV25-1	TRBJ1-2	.	TGTGCCAGCATTGCAGGGGCTGGTGGCTACACCTTC	CASIAGAGGYTF
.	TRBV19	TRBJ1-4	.	TGTGCCAGTAGTATACCGGGGGGCGCGGCTAATGAAAAACTGTTTTTT	CASSIPGGAANEKLFF
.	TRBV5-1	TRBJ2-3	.	TGCGCCAGCAGGTCCGGGGGCGCAGATACGCAGTATTTT	CASRSGGADTQYF
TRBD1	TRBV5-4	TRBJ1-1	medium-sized	TGTGCCAGCAGCTCAAGGACAGGGGGCACTGAAGCTTTCTTT	CASSSRTGGTEAFF
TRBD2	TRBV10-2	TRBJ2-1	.	TGCGCCAGCAGTGACCCGGGAGGGACGTACAATGAGCAGTTCTTC	CASSDPGGTYNEQFF
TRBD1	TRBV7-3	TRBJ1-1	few	TGTGCCAGCAGCTTAAGGAGGGGGCAAATGAACACTGAAGCTTTCTTT	CASSLRRGQMNTEAFF